The TCR beta chain under discussion was sequenced for a study of shared clonotypes between healthy human individuals. Study results and caveats: Deeper or shallower sequencing was expected to change how clonotypes are shared among donors.

V dropped 1 base and J dropped 8 bases, with 14 bases sitting between them. The length of the CDR3 is 14 residues. Germline loops: CDR1 SGHVS, CDR2 FQNEAQ. Free of recent acute infections or vaccinations, the donors were healthy HIV-negative adults. Investigators divided CD4+ cells into CD45RA+ naive and CD45RA-negative memory subsets. About this clone: Antigen specificity is unknown.

Every subset had its genomic DNA shared out evenly among several immunoSEQ plates. Libraries were prepared by immunoSEQ multiplex PCR; TCRdb keeps only in-frame clonotypes and omits some of them. The sample shows over a million clones, roughly 74% of them seen only once. This chain joins TRBV7-8 and TRBJ1-2; D is uncertain. This sequence originates from a man aged 18 to 35 in good health. Some clones in this sample may be carry-over from other donors' samples. Sequencing was carried out using memory CD4+ T cells from PBMCs. Described subset: CD45RA-negative fraction. CDR3 coding DNA: TGTGCCAGCAGCTTAGACCAGCAGGCGGGAGGCTACACCTTC. Protein product: CASSLDQQAGGYTF.